The sequence of this T cell receptor beta chain was determined in a study of T cells in Graves' hyperthyroidism and ophthalmopathy. Germline CDR1 reads LNHDA; CDR2 reads SQIVND (reference sequence). With V trimmed by 4 bases and J by 4 bases, 12 bases remained unmatched. This CDR3 comprises 18 residues. The TCR beta CDR3 regions underwent amplification using RNA transcripts as the source. Researchers ran a first-round RT-PCR on the TCR CDR3 using the HTBI primer set. MiXCR was run by TCRdb on the multiplex PCR reads, yielding one entry per CDR3 protein. The sample has about 500,000 distinct CDR3 sequences; approximately 15% are singletons.

The specimen sequenced was blood. The clonotype was recovered from a woman younger than 30 with Graves' hyperthyroidism. This chain joins TRBV19 and TRBJ2-5, with 13 bases aligning to TRBD2. CDR3 residues: CASSTGLAGDWGGETQYF. CDR3 nucleotide sequence: TGTGCCAGTAGTACCGGACTAGCGGGAGATTGGGGGGGAGAGACCCAGTACTTC.